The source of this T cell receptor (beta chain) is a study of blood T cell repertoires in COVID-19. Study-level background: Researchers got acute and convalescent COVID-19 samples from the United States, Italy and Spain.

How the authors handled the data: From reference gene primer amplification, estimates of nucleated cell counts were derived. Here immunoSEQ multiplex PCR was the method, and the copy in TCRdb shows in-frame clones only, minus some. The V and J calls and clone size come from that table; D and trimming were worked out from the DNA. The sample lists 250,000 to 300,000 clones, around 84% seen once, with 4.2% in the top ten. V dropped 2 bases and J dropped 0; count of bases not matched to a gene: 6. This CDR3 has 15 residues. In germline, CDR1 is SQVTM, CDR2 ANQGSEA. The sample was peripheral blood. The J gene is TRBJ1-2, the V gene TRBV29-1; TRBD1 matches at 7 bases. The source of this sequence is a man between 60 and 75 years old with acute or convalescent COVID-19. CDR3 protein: CSVEREGAANYGYTF. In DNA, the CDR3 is TGCAGCGTTGAACGGGAGGGGGCGGCTAACTATGGCTACACCTTC.